This TCR beta chain was sequenced during a study of cytomegalovirus exposure and HLA in healthy donors. About the research overall: One earlier analysis, a look at some 180 million T cells, found some 100 million unique TCR beta sequences. Study-level points and caveats: Association with HLA alleles at 0.05 false discovery rate was found for some 18,000 TCR beta sequences in a later analysis. High specificity and sensitivity for cytomegalovirus status were reported for the classifier.

Primers: 60 Vbeta forward and 13 Jbeta reverse. Sequencing used immunoSEQ multiplex PCR; TCRdb keeps in-frame clones, though not all of them. Among around 87,000 clones listed, approximately 84% were seen once. With regard to this clone: Its cognate antigen is unknown.

V dropped 6 bases and J dropped 6; count of bases not matched to a gene: 7. The CDR3 contains 16 residues. Germline CDR1 is MRHNA and CDR2 is SNTAGT. The source of this sequence is a girl aged 2 to 10 in good health and CMV-seropositive. The sample was PBMCs. V gene TRBV6-4 combines with J gene TRBJ2-2, with 13 nucleotides matching TRBD2. This chain's CDR3 is CASSDRGLAGPGELFF. As DNA, the CDR3 is TGTGCCAGCAGCGACCGGGGACTAGCGGGACCCGGGGAGCTGTTTTTT.